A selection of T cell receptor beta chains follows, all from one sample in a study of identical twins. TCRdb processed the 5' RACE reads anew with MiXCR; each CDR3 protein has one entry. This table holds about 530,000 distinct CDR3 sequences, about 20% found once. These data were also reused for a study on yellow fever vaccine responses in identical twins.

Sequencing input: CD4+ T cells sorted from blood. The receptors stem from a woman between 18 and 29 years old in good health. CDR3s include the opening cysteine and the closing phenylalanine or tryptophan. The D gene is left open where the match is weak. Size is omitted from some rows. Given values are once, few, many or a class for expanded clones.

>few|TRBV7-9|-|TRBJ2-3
TGTGCCAGCAGCTCCTACGGTACGGGAACAGATACGCAGTATTTT
CASSSYGTGTDTQYF
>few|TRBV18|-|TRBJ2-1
TGTGCCAGCTCTCTCACCCGAGCGGCTGAGCAGTTCTTC
CASSLTRAAEQFF
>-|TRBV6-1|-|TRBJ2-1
TGTGCCAGCCGTAGGGGGACTAACTACAATGAGCAGTTCTTC
CASRRGTNYNEQFF
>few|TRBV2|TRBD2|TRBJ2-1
TGTGCCAGCAGTGAAAGGACTAGCGGGCTCCATGAGCAGTTCTTC
CASSERTSGLHEQFF
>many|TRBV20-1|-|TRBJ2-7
TGCAGTGCTGGGACCCGGGCGGGGGAGCAGTACTTC
CSAGTRAGEQYF
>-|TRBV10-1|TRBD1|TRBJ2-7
TGCGCCAGCAGCGACACCGGGACAGGGGTTGTGTTGGACGAGCAGTACTTC
CASSDTGTGVVLDEQYF
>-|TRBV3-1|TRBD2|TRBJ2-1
TGTGCCAGCAGCCAAGCCCCGACTAGCCGATACAATGAGCAGTTCTTC
CASSQAPTSRYNEQFF
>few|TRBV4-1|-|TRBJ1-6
TGCGCCAGCAGCCAAGAGGGGGGGGCCCATTCACCCCTCCACTTT
CASSQEGGAHSPLHF
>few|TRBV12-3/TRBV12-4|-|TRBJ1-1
TGTGCCAGCAGACCCCCCGGGACAATTAACACTGAAGCTTTCTTT
CASRPPGTINTEAFF
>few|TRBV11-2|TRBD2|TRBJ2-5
TGTGCCAGCAGCTTAAATAGCGGGATCCCGGGAGAGACCCAGTACTTC
CASSLNSGIPGETQYF
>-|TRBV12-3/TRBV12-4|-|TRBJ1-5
TGTGCCAGCAGTCCCAGGTGGGGCCTAGGAGGGGATCAGCCCCAGCATTTT
CASSPRWGLGGDQPQHF
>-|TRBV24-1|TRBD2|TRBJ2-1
TGTGCCACCAGTGATCTCCCACTTGGAGCGGGAGGTTCCTACAATGAGCAGTTCTTC
CATSDLPLGAGGSYNEQFF
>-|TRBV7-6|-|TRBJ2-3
TGTGCCAGCAGCTTAGCCGGCGGGTATAGCACAGATACGCAGTATTTT
CASSLAGGYSTDTQYF
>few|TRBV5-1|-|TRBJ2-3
TGCGCCAGCATGAAATCTGGGGGGACAGAATTTACAGATACGCAGTATTTT
CASMKSGGTEFTDTQYF
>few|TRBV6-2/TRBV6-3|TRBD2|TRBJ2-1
TGTGCCAGCAGTCCCCTCCGGACTAGCGGGAGACCCAATGAGCAGTTCTTC
CASSPLRTSGRPNEQFF
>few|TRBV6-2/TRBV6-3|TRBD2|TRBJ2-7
TGTGCCAGCAGTAGACCAGGACTAGCGGGAGCGGGGATTATCTACGAGCAGTACTTC
CASSRPGLAGAGIIYEQYF
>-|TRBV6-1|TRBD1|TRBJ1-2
TGTGCCAGCAGACAACCCCCCCGGGACAGGGGGGGAGGCTACACCTTC
CASRQPPRDRGGGYTF
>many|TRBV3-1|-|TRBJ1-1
TGTGCCAGCAGCCAAGGACCGGGGACTGAAGCTTTCTTT
CASSQGPGTEAFF
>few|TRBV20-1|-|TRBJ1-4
TGCAGTGCTAGCCGGCAGCCGACTGAAAAACTGTTTTTT
CSASRQPTEKLFF
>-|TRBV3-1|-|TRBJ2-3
TGTGCCAGCAGCCAAGGGACTCCCAGAGATACGCAGTATTTT
CASSQGTPRDTQYF
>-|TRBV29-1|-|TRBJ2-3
TGCAGCGTTGAAGTGACTGGGCCCCTACTAGGTACGCAGTATTTT
CSVEVTGPLLGTQYF
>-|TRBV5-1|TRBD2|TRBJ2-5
TGCGCCAGCAGCTTAAGCGGGGGGAGCCAAGAGACCCAGTACTTC
CASSLSGGSQETQYF
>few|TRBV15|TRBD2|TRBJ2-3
TGTGCCACCAGCACCTTACCCGGGACTAGCGGGACAGATACGCAGTATTTT
CATSTLPGTSGTDTQYF
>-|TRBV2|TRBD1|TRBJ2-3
TGTGCCAGCAGTAACGACAGGGCCGCAGATACGCAGTATTTT
CASSNDRAADTQYF
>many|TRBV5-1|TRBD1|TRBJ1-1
TGCGCCAGCAGCCGGGGGACAGATGGGACTGAAGCTTTCTTT
CASSRGTDGTEAFF
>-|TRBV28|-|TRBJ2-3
TGTGCCAGCAGTAGGTCGGCGGCCACAGATACGCAGTATTTT
CASSRSAATDTQYF
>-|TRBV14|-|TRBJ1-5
TGTGCCAGCAGCCAAGGATCGCATCAGCCCCAGCATTTT
CASSQGSHQPQHF
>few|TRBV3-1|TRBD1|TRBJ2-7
TGTGCCAGCAGCCAAATAACCGGGACAGGGAGAGACGAGCAGTACTTC
CASSQITGTGRDEQYF
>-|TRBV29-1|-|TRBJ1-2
TGCAGCGTTGAAAAGGATGGCTACACCTTC
CSVEKDGYTF
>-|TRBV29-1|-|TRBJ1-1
TGCAGCGTTCGAGGAAGAATGAACACTGAAGCTTTCTTT
CSVRGRMNTEAFF
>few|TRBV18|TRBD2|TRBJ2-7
TGTGCCAGCTCACGGACGGGACTAGCTGGGGCAGATAGCTCCTACGAGCAGTACTTC
CASSRTGLAGADSSYEQYF
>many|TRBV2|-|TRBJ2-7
TGTGCCAGCAGGGGAGGAAGCTACGAGCAGTACTTC
CASRGGSYEQYF
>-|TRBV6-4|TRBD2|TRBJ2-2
TGTGCCAGCAGTAACTCCATGGGACTAGCGGGGAAGAACACCGGGGAGCTGTTTTTT
CASSNSMGLAGKNTGELFF
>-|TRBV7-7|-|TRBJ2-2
TGTGCCAGCAGCCTGTCCAGTTTTCCCGGGGAGCTGTTTTTT
CASSLSSFPGELFF
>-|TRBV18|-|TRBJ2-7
TGTGCCAGCTCACCACCGCCAGGGCCCCACGAGCAGTACTTC
CASSPPPGPHEQYF
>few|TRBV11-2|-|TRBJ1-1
TGTGCCAGCAGCTTACTCCCTGGGAACACTGAAGCTTTCTTT
CASSLLPGNTEAFF
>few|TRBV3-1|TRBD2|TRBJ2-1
TGTGCCAGCAGCGCCCTAGCGGCCCCCACCTACAATGAGCAGTTCTTC
CASSALAAPTYNEQFF
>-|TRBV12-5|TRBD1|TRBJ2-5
TGTGCTAGTGGTTGGGGACAGGGTGAGACCCAGTACTTC
CASGWGQGETQYF
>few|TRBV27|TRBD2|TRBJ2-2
TGTGCCAGCAGTTCTGGGACTAGCGGGGGCAACACCGGGGAGCTGTTTTTT
CASSSGTSGGNTGELFF
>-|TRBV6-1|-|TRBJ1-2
TGTGCCAGCAGTGCAATAGGTATCTATGGCTACACCTTC
CASSAIGIYGYTF
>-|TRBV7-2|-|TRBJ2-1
TGTGCCAGCACCACCGGGACCCCTGGCAATGAGCAGTTCTTC
CASTTGTPGNEQFF
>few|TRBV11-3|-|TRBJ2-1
TGTGCCAGCAGCTTAGTCCCTGGATTCGTGAACGAGCAGTTCTTC
CASSLVPGFVNEQFF
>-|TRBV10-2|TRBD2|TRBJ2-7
TGCGCCAGCAGTGAGGGATTTAGCGGGAGGCACTCCTACGAGCAGTACTTC
CASSEGFSGRHSYEQYF
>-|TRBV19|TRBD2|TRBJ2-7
TGTGCCAGTAGTCTCTCCCTAGCGGGAGGAGGAGAGTACGAGCAGTACTTC
CASSLSLAGGGEYEQYF
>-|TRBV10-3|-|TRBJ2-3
TGTGCCATCAGTGATGGGACGAATACGCAGTATTTT
CAISDGTNTQYF
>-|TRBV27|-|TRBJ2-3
TGTGCCAGCGCACCTAGGCGGGGTAGCACAGATACGCAGTATTTT
CASAPRRGSTDTQYF
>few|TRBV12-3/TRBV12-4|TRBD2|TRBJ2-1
TGTGCCTCACGAAGGGCGGGAGCGCGCAATGAGCAGTTCTTC
CASRRAGARNEQFF
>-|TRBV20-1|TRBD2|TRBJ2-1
TGCTGTGCTCCTGTACTAGCGGGAGTTAGAGCCTCCTACAATGAGCAGTTCTTC
CCAPVLAGVRASYNEQFF
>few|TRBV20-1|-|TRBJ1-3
TGCAGTGCTACAAAGAGCTCTGGAAACACCATATATTTT
CSATKSSGNTIYF